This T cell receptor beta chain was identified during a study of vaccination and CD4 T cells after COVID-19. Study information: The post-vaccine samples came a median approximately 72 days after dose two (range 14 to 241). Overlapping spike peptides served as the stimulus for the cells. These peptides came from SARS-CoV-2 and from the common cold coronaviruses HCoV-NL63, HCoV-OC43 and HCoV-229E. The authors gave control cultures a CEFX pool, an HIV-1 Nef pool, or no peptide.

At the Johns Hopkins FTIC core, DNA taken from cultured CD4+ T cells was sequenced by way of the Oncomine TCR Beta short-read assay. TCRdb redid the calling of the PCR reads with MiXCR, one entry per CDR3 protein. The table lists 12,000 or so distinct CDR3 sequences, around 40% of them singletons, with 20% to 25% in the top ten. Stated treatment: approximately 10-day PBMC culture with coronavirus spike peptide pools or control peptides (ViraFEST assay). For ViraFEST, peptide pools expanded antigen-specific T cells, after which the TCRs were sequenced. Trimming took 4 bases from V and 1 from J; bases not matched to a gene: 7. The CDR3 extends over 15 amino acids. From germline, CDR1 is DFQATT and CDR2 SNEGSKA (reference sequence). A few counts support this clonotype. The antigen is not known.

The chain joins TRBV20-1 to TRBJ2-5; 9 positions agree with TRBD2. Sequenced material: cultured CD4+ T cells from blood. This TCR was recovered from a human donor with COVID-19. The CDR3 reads CSATAAGGFQETQYF. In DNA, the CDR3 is TGCAGTGCTACCGCAGCGGGGGGTTTCCAAGAGACCCAGTACTTC.